This is a list of T cell receptor beta chains from one sample in a study of cytomegalovirus exposure and HLA in healthy donors. The protocol was immunoSEQ multiplex PCR, while the TCRdb copy is restricted to in-frame clones and leaves out a portion. The table shows about 120,000 clones, with 89% occurring only once. Input material: PBMCs. The receptors come from a woman under 30 in good health and CMV-seronegative. The CDR3 runs from the conserved cysteine through the conserved F or W. Fields, in order: J gene, clone size, D gene, V gene, CDR3 DNA, CDR3 protein. D genes are given only for firm matches. The size of a clone is reported for some rows only, either as once, few or many, or as a class for expanded clones.

TRBJ2-2 | NA | TRBD1 | TRBV7-6 | TGTGCCAGCAGCTTACCGGGACAGGGGAGCGGGGAGCTGTTTTTT | CASSLPGQGSGELFF
TRBJ2-7 | NA | NA | TRBV11-3 | TGTGCCAGCAGCTCGGTCCCCTACGAGCAGTACTTC | CASSSVPYEQYF
TRBJ2-3 | NA | TRBD2 | TRBV5-1 | TGCGCCAGCAGCACAGGGACTAGCGGGAGGGCCTCCTCAAGCACAGATACGCAGTATTTT | CASSTGTSGRASSSTDTQYF
TRBJ2-7 | NA | TRBD1 | TRBV6-5 | TGTGCCAGCAACAGGGACAGTGATAGCTCCTACGAGCAGTACTTC | CASNRDSDSSYEQYF
TRBJ1-5 | few | TRBD1 | TRBV10-3 | TGTGCCATCAGTTCGGACAGGGCGGGTCAGCCCCAGCATTTT | CAISSDRAGQPQHF
TRBJ1-1 | NA | TRBD1 | TRBV7-2 | TGTGCCAGCAGCCTAAGGACAGGGGAGAACACTGAAGCTTTCTTT | CASSLRTGENTEAFF
TRBJ2-7 | NA | TRBD2 | TRBV29-1 | TGCAGCGTCGAGATAGCGGGGGGACCCTACGAGCAGTACTTC | CSVEIAGGPYEQYF
TRBJ2-7 | NA | TRBD2 | TRBV6-1 | TGTGCCAGCAGTGATAGGGGTGGACTAGCGGGAACATACGAGCAGTACTTC | CASSDRGGLAGTYEQYF
TRBJ2-3 | NA | NA | TRBV27 | TGTGCCAGCAGTTCCCTTCCCTCGACAGGTAGCACAGATACGCAGTATTTT | CASSSLPSTGSTDTQYF
TRBJ2-5 | NA | NA | TRBV18 | TGTGCCAGCTCACCATTGACAGGCAGTCGAGAGACCCAGTACTTC | CASSPLTGSRETQYF
TRBJ2-1 | NA | TRBD2 | TRBV7-9 | TGTGCCAGCAGCGTTGCGATTGGACTAGCAGACAATGAGCAGTTCTTC | CASSVAIGLADNEQFF
TRBJ1-5 | NA | NA | TRBV5-1 | TGCGCCAGCAGCTTGGTGCCCAGCGAGGATCAGCCCCAGCATTTT | CASSLVPSEDQPQHF
TRBJ2-6 | NA | NA | TRBV27 | TGTGCCAGCACCGCAGGGGTATCTGGGGCCAACGTCCTGACTTTC | CASTAGVSGANVLTF
TRBJ1-2 | NA | NA | TRBV11-3 | TGTGCCAGCAGCTGGGGACAAGACGATGGCTACACCTTC | CASSWGQDDGYTF
TRBJ2-1 | NA | NA | TRBV2 | TGTGCGGCGCGGGTGGACCATAATGAGCAGTTCTTC | CAARVDHNEQFF
TRBJ2-7 | NA | TRBD2 | TRBV5-1 | TGCGCCAGCAGTCGACCGGGAGGCACCTACGAGCAGTACTTC | CASSRPGGTYEQYF
TRBJ1-5 | NA | NA | TRBV7-2 | TGTGCCAGCAGCTTAACGGGGAATCAGCCCCAGCATTTT | CASSLTGNQPQHF
TRBJ1-1 | NA | TRBD1 | TRBV19 | TGTGCCAGTAGTATGGACAGGGGGCACACTGAAGCTTTCTTT | CASSMDRGHTEAFF
TRBJ2-1 | NA | TRBD2 | TRBV9 | TGTGCCAGCAGTTCGGGGGGGCAGCCCTACAATGAGCAGTTCTTC | CASSSGGQPYNEQFF
TRBJ2-7 | NA | NA | TRBV6-6 | TGTGCCAGCAGGGGGAGAGACGAGCAGTACTTC | CASRGRDEQYF
TRBJ1-2 | NA | NA | TRBV6-5 | TGTGCCAGCAGTTACACAGGACGGTTCCGCTATGGCTACACCTTC | CASSYTGRFRYGYTF
TRBJ2-7 | NA | NA | TRBV19 | TGTGCCAGTAGTATGGCGAGCGCGTACTACGAGCAGTACTTC | CASSMASAYYEQYF
TRBJ2-7 | few | NA | TRBV6-1 | TGTGCCATTCGGGGGGCAGGGCGCAACGAGCAGTACTTC | CAIRGAGRNEQYF
TRBJ2-2 | few | NA | TRBV7-9 | TGTGCCTGCAGGGACACTCTCAACACCGGGGAGCTGTTTTTT | CACRDTLNTGELFF
TRBJ1-1 | NA | NA | TRBV9 | TGTGCCAGCAGCGAGCCGACAGCGATCGGCACTGAAGCTTTCTTT | CASSEPTAIGTEAFF
TRBJ2-2 | once | NA | TRBV25-1 | TGTGCCAGCAGTTGGGATGGGGGCGTCCTCACCGGGGAGCTGTTTTTT | CASSWDGGVLTGELFF
TRBJ1-4 | NA | NA | TRBV6-6 | TGTGCCAGCAGCGGAGGGGTTGAAAAACTGTTTTTT | CASSGGVEKLFF
TRBJ2-7 | NA | TRBD1 | TRBV6-5 | TGTGCCAGCAGTGGGGACAGGACCTACGAGCAGTACTTC | CASSGDRTYEQYF
TRBJ2-1 | NA | TRBD2 | TRBV5-1 | TGCGCCAGCAGCTTGGGCGGGACTAGCGGGGCGAATGAGCAGTTCTTC | CASSLGGTSGANEQFF
TRBJ1-2 | NA | TRBD1 | TRBV7-8 | TGTGCCAGCAGCTTAGGGGGCCGGGACAGGGATGGCTACACCTTC | CASSLGGRDRDGYTF
TRBJ1-1 | NA | NA | TRBV18 | TGTGCCAGCTCACCCGCGGCTGAAGCTTTCTTT | CASSPAAEAFF
TRBJ2-3 | NA | NA | TRBV6-5 | TGTGCCAGCAGTTACTTGTCGGGTTCCGATACGCAGTATTTT | CASSYLSGSDTQYF
TRBJ2-7 | NA | TRBD1 | TRBV4-2 | TGTGCCAGCAGATTGGGGACAGGGGAAATATACGAGCAGTACTTC | CASRLGTGEIYEQYF
TRBJ2-1 | NA | NA | TRBV4-1 | TGCGCCAGCAGCCTTCAGGGTCCCCCTTACAATGAGCAGTTCTTC | CASSLQGPPYNEQFF
TRBJ2-1 | once | NA | TRBV19 | TGTGCCAGTAGTATAGATTTTCCGGGAGTATACAATGAGCAGTTCTTC | CASSIDFPGVYNEQFF
TRBJ1-1 | NA | TRBD1 | TRBV4-1 | TGCGCCAGCAGCCAGGGGTGGACAGGGGCCAACACTGAAGCTTTCTTT | CASSQGWTGANTEAFF
TRBJ2-7 | NA | NA | TRBV4-1 | TGCGCCAGCAGCCGAACCTCAGGGGCTTTCTCCTACGAGCAGTACTTC | CASSRTSGAFSYEQYF
TRBJ2-7 | NA | NA | TRBV2 | TGTGCCAGCAGTGATCTTAGGACAGCATCCTACGAGCAGTACTTC | CASSDLRTASYEQYF
TRBJ2-1 | NA | TRBD1 | TRBV19 | TGTGCCAGTAGTATAGAATATCAGGGGGCCTACAATGAGCAGTTCTTC | CASSIEYQGAYNEQFF
TRBJ1-1 | NA | TRBD1 | TRBV5-6 | TGTGCCAGCAGCCGTACAGGGGGCATGAACACTGAAGCTTTCTTT | CASSRTGGMNTEAFF
TRBJ2-1 | once | TRBD2 | TRBV28 | TGTGCCAGCAGTCGGGGACTAGCGGGAGTAAGAGCCTACAATGAGCAGTTCTTC | CASSRGLAGVRAYNEQFF
TRBJ2-5 | NA | NA | TRBV5-5 | TGTGCCAGCAATCGGAGGGGTGGGGAAGAGACCCAGTACTTC | CASNRRGGEETQYF